This T cell receptor beta chain was captured in a study of T-cell memory formation after mild COVID-19. This CDR3 is 14 amino acids long. The germline CDR1 and CDR2 sequences are SGHRS and YFSETQ. Losses at the gene ends were 3 bases for V and 8 bases for J; bases not matched to a gene: 8. This clonotype has a count of ten or more. Its antigen is unidentified. Study-wide results and caveats: CD4+ contracting clones were found mainly in CM and EM, and CD8+ ones in EMRA. Some clones that responded turned up in pre-infection memory, which suggests that cross-reactive memory joined in. Contracting clones from day 15 to 85 had balanced CD4/CD8; later expanders favoured CD4+.

TCRdb re-called the 5' RACE reads through MiXCR, storing one row per CDR3 protein. The sample gives roughly 450,000 distinct CDR3 sequences, over 15% of which show up once; around an eighth is in the top ten. This receptor was obtained from an adult woman who had mild COVID-19 (a few samples of this study predate the infection). Cell type and time point are not known. The chain joins TRBV5-1 to TRBJ1-2, with 9 positions matching TRBD1. Sequenced sample: PBMCs or a T cell subset sorted from them (not recorded which). In DNA, the CDR3 is TGCGCCAGCAGCTCAGGACAGGGGAAGGAGGGCTACACCTTC. As protein: CASSSGQGKEGYTF.